Below, 17 T cell receptor beta chains from the same sample are listed, as sequenced in a study of shared clonotypes between healthy human individuals. Method: immunoSEQ multiplex PCR; TCRdb's copy keeps in-frame clones and lacks some. The profile shows about a million clones, around 75% of them singletons. The sequencing input was memory CD4+ T cells sorted from blood. Regarding subset: CD45RA-negative fraction. The receptors come from a man between 18 and 29 years old in good health.

V is TRBV5-1 and J is TRBJ1-3; D ambiguous. The V end was cut by 0 bases, the J end by 5 bases, with 9 bases between. The V gene's germline CDR1 is SGHRS and CDR2 YFSETQ. The CDR3 runs 14 residues. The CDR3 region has the DNA TGCGCCAGCAGCTTGGGCGACTCCCGAAACACCATATATTTT. It yields the protein CASSLGDSRNTIYF.

The chain has TRBV10-3 and TRBJ2-3; 7 bases map to TRBD1. Germline CDR1 and CDR2: ENHRY and SYGVKD. This CDR3 is 16 amino acids long. With V trimmed by 3 bases and J by 2 bases, 8 bases remained unmatched. The CDR3: CAISEGSTGNTDTQYF. CDR3 sequence (DNA): TGTGCCATCAGTGAAGGGTCGACAGGGAACACAGATACGCAGTATTTT.

The V call is TRBV30, the J call TRBJ2-7; perhaps TRBD2 as D (6 bases). The CDR3 has 15 amino acids. V was trimmed by 1 base and J by 6 bases, leaving 19 bases between them. Germline CDR1 and CDR2: GTSNPN and SVGIG (reference sequence). CDR3 sequence reads: CAWSASRVGGGEQYF. In DNA form, the CDR3 reads TGTGCCTGGAGTGCCTCCCGGGTCGGGGGAGGCGAGCAGTACTTC.

On this clone: Given a much more abundant clone one base away, this may be a read error. Other DNA sequences of this sample code for an identical CDR3. The chain joins TRBV6-5 to TRBJ2-7; D is unresolved. CDR3 length: 12 amino acids. The ends were cut back, 0 bases at V and 1 base at J, with 1 base in the middle. Germline CDR1 reads MNHEY; CDR2 reads SVGAGI. CDR3 nucleotide sequence: TGTGCCAGCAGTTACTCGTCCTACGAGCAGTACTTC. Translating it yields CASSYSSYEQYF.

The chain uses TRBV5-1 and TRBJ2-3; no definite D call. From germline, CDR1 is SGHRS and CDR2 YFSETQ. This CDR3 has 13 residues. V lost 4 bases to trimming and J lost 1 base, with 7 bases between them. The CDR3 DNA sequence: TGCGCCAGCAGCAGAGCAGGCACAGATACGCAGTATTTT. Its translation: CASSRAGTDTQYF.

This clone was seen more than once but under ten times. This sequence joins TRBV27 and TRBJ1-1, with unresolved D. CDR1 is MNHEY and CDR2 is SMNVEV in the germline V gene (reference sequence). V lost 4 bases and J 5 bases, leaving 11 bases between the germline ends. This CDR3 region has 13 residues. CDR3 DNA sequence: TGTGCCAGCAGTTATAAGGGTTGGACTGAAGCTTTCTTT. Its protein product is CASSYKGWTEAFF.

The rearrangement uses TRBV29-1 and TRBJ2-1; 8 positions match TRBD1. From germline, CDR1 is SQVTM and CDR2 ANQGSEA. Trimming removed 1 base from V and 9 bases from J; junction bases left unmatched: 5. This CDR3 has 13 amino acids. The CDR3 sequence is CSVEGWTGSEQFF. CDR3 sequence (DNA): TGCAGCGTTGAAGGGTGGACAGGGAGTGAGCAGTTCTTC.

This clone was seen repeatedly, ten times or more. The rearrangement links TRBV9 to TRBJ2-1; TRBD2 agrees at 11 bases. This CDR3 spans 16 amino acids. Germline lookup yields CDR1 SGDLS and CDR2 YYNGEE. V lost 2 bases, J lost 7 bases, and 8 bases stayed unmatched. CDR3 amino acids: CASSVSGRAGLNEQFF. CDR3 coding DNA: TGTGCCAGCAGCGTTAGCGGGAGGGCGGGGTTGAATGAGCAGTTCTTC.

J is TRBJ1-6 and V is TRBV7-9; D gene unclear. The V end lost 6 bases, the J end lost 7 bases, and 10 bases lay between the germline ends. The CDR3 runs to 13 residues. Per germline, CDR1 SEHNR and CDR2 FQNEAQ (reference sequence). This chain's CDR3 is CASSLGVNSPLHF. The CDR3 DNA reads as TGTGCCAGCAGTCTCGGGGTGAATTCACCCCTCCACTTT.

In this sample, this clone turned up a few times. This sequence joins TRBV5-1 and TRBJ2-3; 8 bases map to TRBD2. Germline assignment: CDR1 SGHRS and CDR2 YFSETQ. The junction had 8 bases not matched to a gene; V was cut back by 4 bases and J by 4 bases. The length of the CDR3 is 15 residues. CDR3 amino acids: CASSQTSVGADTQYF. DNA of the CDR3: TGCGCCAGCAGCCAGACTAGCGTGGGGGCAGATACGCAGTATTTT.

This clone showed up just a few times. The chain recombines TRBV7-2 with TRBJ2-2; TRBD2 is a possible D gene (5 bases). The CDR3 has 14 residues. Trimming stripped 1 base from V and 5 bases from J, with 8 bases between. In germline, CDR1 is SGHTA, CDR2 FQGNSA. CDR3 nucleotide sequence: TGTGCCAGCAGCTTAGTAGCGAGGACCGGGGAGCTGTTTTTT. Protein: CASSLVARTGELFF.

V usage is TRBV5-1 and J usage is TRBJ1-1; no firm D call. Trimming left V 4 bases short and J 1 base short, with 11 bases between. Germline V gives CDR1 SGHRS, CDR2 YFSETQ. The CDR3 has 14 amino acids. The CDR3 is CASSPQSANTEAFF. The CDR3 nucleotides are TGCGCCAGCAGCCCCCAGTCAGCGAACACTGAAGCTTTCTTT.

This chain joins TRBV6-5 and TRBJ2-2; D may match TRBD1 or TRBD2 (5 bases each). Germline CDR1 MNHEY, CDR2 SVGAGI. CDR3 length: 14 residues. Trimming removed 6 bases at V and 0 bases at J, with 8 bases between. CDR3 residues: CASSRDPNTGELFF. In nucleotides, the CDR3 is TGTGCCAGCAGCCGGGACCCGAACACCGGGGAGCTGTTTTTT.

This rearrangement joins TRBV5-1 to TRBJ2-5; D tentatively reads TRBD1 or TRBD2 (5 bases each). This CDR3 has 15 amino acids. Trimming took off 2 bases at V and 5 bases at J, with 16 bases between the two ends. Germline V gene lookup returns CDR1 SGHRS and CDR2 YFSETQ. In nucleotides, the CDR3 is TGCGCCAGCAGCTTTCAAGGGGAGACGGTGGAGACCCAGTACTTC. Residues: CASSFQGETVETQYF.

V usage is TRBV30 and J usage is TRBJ1-2; 7 bases map to TRBD1. The CDR3 runs 14 residues. CDR1 and CDR2 (germline): GTSNPN, SVGIG (reference sequence). With V trimmed by 0 bases and J by 8 bases, 9 bases remained unmatched. CDR3 residues: CAWSVGRGREGYTF. Here the CDR3 DNA reads TGTGCCTGGAGTGTGGGAAGGGGGCGAGAGGGCTACACCTTC.

The CDR3 nucleotides read TGTGCCAGCAGTCCCCGGCTGGAGTATAATGAAAAACTGTTTTTT. This translates into CASSPRLEYNEKLFF. The chain has TRBV2 and TRBJ1-4; the D is unclear. The V gene's germline CDR1 is SNHLY and CDR2 FYNNEI. The CDR3 is made up of 15 amino acids. The V end was cut by 5 bases, the J end by 4 bases, with 14 bases between.

The CDR3 spells CASSYKGGGEQYF. The CDR3 DNA follows: TGTGCCAGCAGCTACAAGGGGGGCGGCGAGCAGTACTTC. The chain carries TRBV7-2 and TRBJ2-7, with D perhaps being TRBD1 or TRBD2 (6 bases each). In germline, CDR1 is SGHTA, CDR2 FQGNSA. V was shortened by 4 bases and J by 6 bases, with 13 bases between the two germline ends. CDR3 size: 13 residues.